This entry features one T cell receptor beta chain sequence. Its cognate antigen is unknown. These data are taken from a study of T cell responses to AZD1222 COVID-19 vaccine. Study-level points and caveats: Spike as a whole was targeted by vaccine-associated CD4 TCRs, dominant at 160-218 and 743-854.

Deletions cut 7 bases from V and 2 bases from J, with 17 bases between. CDR1 is SGHRS, CDR2 YFSETQ, per germline. This CDR3 comprises 15 residues. Only in-frame clones appear in the TCRdb table, and some are missing; sequencing was by immunoSEQ multiplex PCR. The data show 55,000 to 90,000 clones, approximately 85% seen once. The clonotype was recovered from an adult in good health. Sample: peripheral blood, taken on day 0 of AZD1222 vaccination. The rearrangement joins TRBV5-1 to TRBJ2-3, with D perhaps assigned TRBD1 or TRBD2 (7 bases each). The CDR3 region is CASSEGAGATDTQYF. CDR3 DNA sequence: TGCGCCAGCTCCGAGGGGGCGGGGGCCACAGATACGCAGTATTTT.